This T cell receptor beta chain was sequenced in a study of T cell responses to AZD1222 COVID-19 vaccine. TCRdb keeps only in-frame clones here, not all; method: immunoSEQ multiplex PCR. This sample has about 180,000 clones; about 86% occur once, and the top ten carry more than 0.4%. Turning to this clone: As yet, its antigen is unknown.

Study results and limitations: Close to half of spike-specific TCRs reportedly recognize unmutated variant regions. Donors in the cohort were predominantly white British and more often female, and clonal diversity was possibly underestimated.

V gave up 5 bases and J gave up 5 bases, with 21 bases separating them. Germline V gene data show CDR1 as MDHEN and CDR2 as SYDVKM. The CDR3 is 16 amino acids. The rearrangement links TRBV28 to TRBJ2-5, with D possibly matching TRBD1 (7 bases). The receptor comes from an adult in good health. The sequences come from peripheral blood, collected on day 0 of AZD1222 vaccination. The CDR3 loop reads CASSTSSGGRGETQYF. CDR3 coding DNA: TGTGCCAGCAGTACCTCCTCAGGGGGACGGGGGGAGACCCAGTACTTC.